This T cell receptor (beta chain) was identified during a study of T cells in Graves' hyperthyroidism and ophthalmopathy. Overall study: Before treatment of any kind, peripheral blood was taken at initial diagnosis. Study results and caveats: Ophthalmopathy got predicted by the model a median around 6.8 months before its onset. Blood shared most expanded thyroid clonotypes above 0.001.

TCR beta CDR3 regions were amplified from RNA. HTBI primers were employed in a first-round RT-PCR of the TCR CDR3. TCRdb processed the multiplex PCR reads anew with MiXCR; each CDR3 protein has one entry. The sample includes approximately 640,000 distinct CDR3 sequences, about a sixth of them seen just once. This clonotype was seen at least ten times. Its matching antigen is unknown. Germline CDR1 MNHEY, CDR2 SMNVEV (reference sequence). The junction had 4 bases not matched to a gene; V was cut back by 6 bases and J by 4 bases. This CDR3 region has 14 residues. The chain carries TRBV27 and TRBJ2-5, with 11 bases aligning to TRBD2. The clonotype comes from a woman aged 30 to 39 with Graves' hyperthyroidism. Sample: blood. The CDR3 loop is CASSSSGGGETQYF. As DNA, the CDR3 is TGTGCCAGCAGCAGTAGCGGGGGGGGAGAGACCCAGTACTTC.